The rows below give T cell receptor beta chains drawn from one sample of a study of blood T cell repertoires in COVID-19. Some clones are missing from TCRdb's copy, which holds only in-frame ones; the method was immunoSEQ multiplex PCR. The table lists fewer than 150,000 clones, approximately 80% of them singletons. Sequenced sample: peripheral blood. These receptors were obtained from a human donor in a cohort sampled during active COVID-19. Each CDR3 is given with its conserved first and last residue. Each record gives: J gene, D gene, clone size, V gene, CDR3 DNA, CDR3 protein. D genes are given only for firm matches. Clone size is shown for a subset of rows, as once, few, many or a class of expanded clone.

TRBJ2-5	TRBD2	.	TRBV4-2	TGTGCCAGCAGCCAAGCGGGACTAGCGGGGGGGGTTGGAGAGACCCAGTACTTC	CASSQAGLAGGVGETQYF
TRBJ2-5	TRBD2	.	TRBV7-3	TGTGCCAGCAGCTACCGGACTAGCGGGGGGTTCGAGACCCAGTACTTC	CASSYRTSGGFETQYF
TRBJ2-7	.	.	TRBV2	TGTGCCAGCAGGACAGGACTGGGAGAGCAGTACTTC	CASRTGLGEQYF
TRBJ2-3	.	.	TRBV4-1	TGCGCCAGCAGCCAAGAGACGGGGGTACCAGATACGCAGTATTTT	CASSQETGVPDTQYF
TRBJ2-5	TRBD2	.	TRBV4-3	TGCGCCAGCAGCCAAGACCCACTAGCGGGGGGGCTAGGAGAGACCCAGTACTTC	CASSQDPLAGGLGETQYF
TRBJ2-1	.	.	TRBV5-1	TGCGCCAGCAGCTTGGACAGATACAATGAGCAGTTCTTC	CASSLDRYNEQFF
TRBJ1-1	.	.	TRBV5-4	TGTGCCAGCAGCTTGGGAGGCCGAGGTGAAGCTTTCTTT	CASSLGGRGEAFF
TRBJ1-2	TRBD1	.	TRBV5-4	TGTGCCAGCAGCCCCGAGACAGGGGGCCTACTCTATGGCTACACCTTC	CASSPETGGLLYGYTF
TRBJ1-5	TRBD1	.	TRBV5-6	TGTGCCAGCAGCTACAGACAGGGCGCAGACAATCAGCCCCAGCATTTT	CASSYRQGADNQPQHF
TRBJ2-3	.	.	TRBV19	TGTGCCACCACCCAGGGTAATACGCAGTATTTT	CATTQGNTQYF
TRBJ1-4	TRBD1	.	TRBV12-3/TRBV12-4	TGTGCCAGCAGTCACGGGACAGCGGAAAAACTGTTTTTT	CASSHGTAEKLFF
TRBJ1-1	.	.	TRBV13	TGTGCCAGCAGCTTCATCGGACAGGAAGCTTTCTTT	CASSFIGQEAFF
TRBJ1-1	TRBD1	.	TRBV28	TGTGCCAGCAAACCGGGACAGGGCCGAACTGAAGCTTTCTTT	CASKPGQGRTEAFF
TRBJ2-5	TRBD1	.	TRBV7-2	TGTGCCAGCAGCAAATGGGACAGGGGGACGGAGACCCAGTACTTC	CASSKWDRGTETQYF
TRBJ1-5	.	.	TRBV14	TGTGCCAGCAGCCAAGGCGGAAATCAGCCCCAGCATTTT	CASSQGGNQPQHF
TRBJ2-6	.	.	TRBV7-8	TGTGCCAGCACCTTGGGCCCGCCGGCCCCTGGGGCCAACGTCCTGACTTTC	CASTLGPPAPGANVLTF
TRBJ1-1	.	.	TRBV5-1	TGCGCCAGCAGCCCCCTGGGGGGGAGGATGAACACTGAAGCTTTCTTT	CASSPLGGRMNTEAFF
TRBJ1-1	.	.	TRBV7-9	TGTGCCAGCAGCTTACCAGGACTACCGAACACTGAAGCTTTCTTT	CASSLPGLPNTEAFF
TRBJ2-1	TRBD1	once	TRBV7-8	TGTGCCAGCAGGCCTAGCCCTGGGACTGACAGGGGGAATGAGCAGTTCTTC	CASRPSPGTDRGNEQFF
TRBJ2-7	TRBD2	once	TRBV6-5	TGTGCCAGCAGTTACTCCGGGACTAGCGGGGGCTCCGAGCAGTACTTC	CASSYSGTSGGSEQYF
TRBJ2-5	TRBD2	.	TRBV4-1	TGCGCCAGCAGCCTTTTAGACAGCGGGGGCGAGACCCAGTACTTC	CASSLLDSGGETQYF
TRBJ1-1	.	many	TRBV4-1	TGCGCCAGCAGCCAACCTAGGAGGGGCAACACTGAAGCTTTCTTT	CASSQPRRGNTEAFF
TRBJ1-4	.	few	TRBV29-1	TGCAGCGTTGACCCGGGTTTCGGAGAAAAACTGTTTTTT	CSVDPGFGEKLFF